This T cell receptor (beta chain) stems from a study of blood T cell repertoires in COVID-19. Participants were aged about 18 to 95 years, lived in under 30 US areas, and enrolled virtually. Donors were grouped by their self-reported clinical history. Recovered status in Cohort 3 required two negative PCRs, clearance, or symptom resolution. TCRdb's copy holds only in-frame clones and misses some; the assay was immunoSEQ multiplex PCR. Found here are 110,000 to 150,000 clones, around 81% of them singletons; the top ten hold about 6.1%. The source is a woman aged 35 to 49 who had recovered from COVID-19. Sequenced material: PBMCs or T cells enriched from blood (not recorded which).

The DNA of the CDR3 is TGTGCCTGGAGTCCTACCGGGACTAGCAAGTTCTTC. Its translation: CAWSPTGTSKFF. This chain connects TRBV30 to TRBJ2-1; 9 positions match TRBD2. V was pared by 2 bases and J by 14 bases, with 7 bases of the junction left unmatched. The CDR3 is 12 residues long. Germline V lookup: CDR1 GTSNPN, CDR2 SVGIG (reference sequence).